The text below deals with one T cell receptor beta chain. This entry belongs to a study of cytomegalovirus exposure and HLA in healthy donors. As for the study in general: An analysis done earlier identified 117 million unique TCR beta sequences from about 179 million T cells.

With 60 Vbeta and 13 Jbeta primers, the PCR was carried out. Data came from immunoSEQ multiplex PCR; TCRdb stores just in-frame clones and leaves some out. The table lists around 180,000 clones, approximately 80% of them singletons, with around 0.99% in the top ten. In germline, CDR1 is SGHTA, CDR2 FQGNSA. V was pared by 8 bases and J by 0 bases, with 7 bases of the junction left unmatched. The CDR3 contains 14 residues. The V gene is TRBV7-2, the J gene TRBJ2-7, with TRBD2 matching 7 bases. The clonotype was recovered from a woman aged 40 to 49 in good health and CMV-seronegative. The sample comprised PBMCs. The CDR3 protein is CASASGITSYEQYF. The CDR3 DNA reads TGTGCCAGCGCCAGCGGGATCACCTCCTACGAGCAGTACTTC.